These 30 T cell receptor beta chains were sequenced from one sample in a study of T-cell memory formation after mild COVID-19. TCRdb processed the 5' RACE reads anew with MiXCR; each CDR3 protein has one entry. The repertoire holds fewer than 200,000 distinct CDR3 sequences, 20% to 25% seen once, with roughly 23% in the top ten. Sequencing input: PBMCs or a T cell subset sorted from them (not recorded which). The receptors here all came from an adult woman who had mild COVID-19 (a few samples of this study predate the infection). Cell type and time point are not known.

This clonotype turned up a few times. J is TRBJ2-2 and V is TRBV2, with TRBD1 as a possible D gene (6 bases). Germline assignment: CDR1 SNHLY and CDR2 FYNNEI. V lost 5 bases to trimming and J lost 3 bases, with 13 bases between them. CDR3 length: 15 amino acids. CDR3 residues: CASSNPTGYTGELFF. In DNA, the CDR3 is TGTGCCAGCAGTAATCCGACAGGATACACCGGGGAGCTGTTTTTT.

The chain couples TRBV24-1 to TRBJ2-1; D call uncertain. Trimming took 2 bases from V and 7 from J, leaving 8 bases between them. Germline V lookup: CDR1 KGHDR, CDR2 SFDVKD. The CDR3 is 13 amino acids. For the CDR3, the DNA is TGTGCCACCAGTGATTCCAGGTGGAATGAGCAGTTCTTC. Its protein is CATSDSRWNEQFF.

The chain couples TRBV7-9 to TRBJ2-7; TRBD1 matches at 10 bases. Per the germline V gene, CDR1 is SEHNR and CDR2 is FQNEAQ (reference sequence). V lost 4 bases to trimming and J lost 7 bases; unmatched junction nucleotides: 7. The CDR3 is made up of 14 amino acids. This chain's CDR3 is CASSSRDRGGEQYF. The CDR3 DNA follows: TGTGCCAGCAGCTCACGGGACAGGGGAGGAGAGCAGTACTTC.

This clonotype was counted only a few times. The chain uses TRBV11-3 and TRBJ2-1; D is ambiguous. Germline CDR1 SGHNT, CDR2 YENEEA. Trimming removed 4 bases at V and 5 bases at J, with 9 bases between. CDR3 size: 13 residues. In DNA, the CDR3 is TGTGCCAGCAGCTCCCCCCGGGACAATGAGCAGTTCTTC. Its protein product is CASSSPRDNEQFF.

This clonotype has a single count. This rearrangement joins TRBV7-8 to TRBJ1-1; 9 positions agree with TRBD1. This CDR3 is built from 16 residues. Germline-derived CDR1 and CDR2 are SGHVS and FQNEAQ. V dropped 2 bases and J dropped 3; count of bases not matched to a gene: 7. The DNA for the CDR3 is TGTGCCAGCAGCTTAACTGCCGGGACAGGGTACACTGAAGCTTTCTTT. Translated: CASSLTAGTGYTEAFF. Variable domain in full (rest from reference TRBV7-8 and TRBJ1-1): GAGVSQSPRYKVAKRGQDVALRCDPISGHVSLFWYQQALGQGPEFLTYFQNEAQLDKSGLPSDRFFAERPEGSVSTLKIQRTQQEDSAVYLCASSLTAGTGYTEAFFGQGTRLTVV.

This clonotype has more than one count but fewer than ten. The chain recombines TRBV5-1 with TRBJ2-3, with 11 positions matching TRBD2. Germline V CDR1 and CDR2: SGHRS, YFSETQ. V shed 1 base, J shed 2 bases, and the junction held 3 bases outside the gene matches. The CDR3 is made up of 16 amino acids. This chain's CDR3 is CASSLTSGGHTDTQYF. CDR3 bases: TGCGCCAGCAGCTTGACTAGCGGGGGTCACACAGATACGCAGTATTTT.

This clonotype was picked up a small number of times. This CDR3 is CASSLGGSPYSTDTQYF. The CDR3, as DNA: TGTGCCAGCAGCTTAGGTGGCTCACCCTATAGCACAGATACGCAGTATTTT. V is TRBV7-9 and J is TRBJ2-3; D gene uncertain. Germline V gene lookup returns CDR1 SEHNR and CDR2 FQNEAQ (reference sequence). V dropped 1 base and J dropped 0 bases, with 14 bases sitting between them. This CDR3 is built from 17 residues.

This clonotype appeared a few times. The chain is built from TRBV7-6 and TRBJ1-5; 7 bases are a match to TRBD1. CDR3 size: 14 residues. The V gene's germline CDR1 is SGHVS and CDR2 FNYEAQ. V trimming: 5 bases; J trimming: 6 bases; junction bases outside the gene matches: 7. DNA of the CDR3: TGTGCCAGCAGCCCAGAGGCAGGGGGTCAGCCCCAGCATTTT. Residues: CASSPEAGGQPQHF.

This clonotype occurred a few times. The rearrangement links TRBV7-9 to TRBJ1-1, with a tentative D call TRBD1 (5 bases). The CDR3 has 15 amino acids. Germline-derived CDR1 and CDR2 are SEHNR and FQNEAQ (reference sequence). Trimming pared 5 bases from V and 4 bases from J, leaving 17 bases between. This CDR3 is CASSPSPGLVTEAFF. CDR3 DNA sequence: TGTGCCAGCAGCCCCTCGCCAGGGCTGGTCACTGAAGCTTTCTTT. The complete variable domain, with remaining parts taken from reference TRBV7-9 and TRBJ1-1, reads DTGVSQNPRHKITKRGQNVTFRCDPISEHNRLYWYRQTLGQGPEFLTYFQNEAQLEKSRLLSDRFSAERPKGSFSTLEIQRTEQGDSAMYLCASSPSPGLVTEAFFGQGTRLTVV.

This clonotype was seen more than once but under ten times. The chain couples TRBV13 to TRBJ2-7; perhaps D is TRBD1 or TRBD2 (5 bases each). This CDR3 has 13 residues. Trimming removed 8 bases from V and 0 bases from J, with 11 bases in between. In germline, CDR1 is PRHDT, CDR2 FYEKMQ (reference sequence). CDR3 protein: CASGGPSSYEQYF. The CDR3 DNA reads TGTGCCAGCGGGGGACCTTCCTCCTACGAGCAGTACTTC.

The gene calls are TRBV4-1 and TRBJ2-2; D is ambiguous. V was pared by 1 base and J by 0 bases, with 12 bases between. The CDR3 has 17 amino acids. Germline CDR1 is MGHRA and CDR2 is YSYEKL. This CDR3 reads CASSQVFLTSNTGELFF. The DNA for the CDR3 is TGCGCCAGCAGCCAAGTATTCCTGACCTCGAACACCGGGGAGCTGTTTTTT.

This clonotype showed up just a few times. This chain connects TRBV11-2 to TRBJ2-4; D unresolved. The V gene lost 8 bases and the J gene lost 8 bases, with 16 bases spanning the gap. Germline CDR1 and CDR2: SGHAT and FQNNGV. The CDR3 length is 13 residues. The CDR3 DNA sequence: TGTGCCAGCCGCCTATATCAGTGGGACATTCAGTACTTC. Protein product: CASRLYQWDIQYF.

V and J are TRBV25-1 and TRBJ2-3; 7 nucleotides match TRBD2. The ends lost 0 bases at V and 2 bases at J; junction bases unmatched: 5. Germline CDR1 reads MGHDK; CDR2 reads SYGVNS. This CDR3 is 16 amino acids long. The CDR3 nucleotides read TGTGCCAGCAGTGAATATATGGGAGGGGTCACAGATACGCAGTATTTT. This translates into CASSEYMGGVTDTQYF. The full variable domain, in which reference TRBV25-1 and TRBJ2-3 provide the parts outside the CDR3, is EADIYQTPRYLVIGTGKKITLECSQTMGHDKMYWYQQDPGMELHLIHYSYGVNSTEKGDLSSESTVSRIRTEHFPLTLESARPSHTSQYLCASSEYMGGVTDTQYFGPGTRLTVL.

The gene calls are TRBV4-2 and TRBJ2-3; unclear D gene. The CDR3 contains 15 residues. V lost 1 base, J lost 4 bases, and 12 bases lay in between. The germline CDR1 and CDR2 sequences are LGHNA and YNFKEQ. CDR3 sequence: CASSQVPPSADTQYF. The CDR3 bases are TGTGCCAGCAGCCAAGTTCCCCCTAGTGCAGATACGCAGTATTTT.

V usage is TRBV27 and J usage is TRBJ2-3; D unclear. V was cut by 5 bases and J by 8 bases, with 11 bases left in between. CDR1 and CDR2 from the germline V gene are MNHEY and SMNVEV (reference sequence). This CDR3 comprises 12 residues. This chain's CDR3 is CASSVRQGTQYF. In DNA form, the CDR3 reads TGTGCCAGCAGTGTCCGGCAAGGTACGCAGTATTTT.

In this sample, this clonotype turned up a few times. The rearrangement links TRBV7-9 to TRBJ2-5; no definite D call. The CDR3 spans 14 residues. With 3 bases removed from V and 1 base from J, the gap between germline ends came to 9 bases. CDR1 and CDR2 (germline): SEHNR, FQNEAQ (reference sequence). CDR3 in amino acids: CASSLAAVQETQYF. The CDR3, as DNA: TGTGCCAGCAGCTTGGCTGCGGTCCAAGAGACCCAGTACTTC.

The sample holds a few counts of this clonotype. The V gene is TRBV4-1, the J gene TRBJ2-1; the match to TRBD1 covers 7 bases. This CDR3 region has 13 residues. The V and J ends lost 2 bases and 8 bases, in that order; junction bases with no gene match: 3. Germline V gives CDR1 MGHRA, CDR2 YSYEKL. CDR3 region: CASSQLQGYEQFF. CDR3 sequence (DNA): TGCGCCAGCAGCCAACTACAGGGGTATGAGCAGTTCTTC.

The chain recombines TRBV14 with TRBJ2-4; weak D call: TRBD1 (5 bases). V lost 1 base and J lost 8, with 12 bases in between. The length of the CDR3 is 14 residues. Germline loops: CDR1 SGHDN, CDR2 FVKESK. The CDR3 nucleotides read TGTGCCAGCAGCCAAGCAGGGCTTGTGGACATTCAGTACTTC. It specifies CASSQAGLVDIQYF.

The chain joins TRBV7-3 to TRBJ2-1; weak D call: TRBD2 (6 bases). Trimming removed 8 bases at V and 8 bases at J, with 13 bases between. This CDR3 contains 12 residues. Germline CDR1 is SGHTA and CDR2 is FQGTGA. CDR3 region: CASPAGRDEQFF. The CDR3 bases are TGTGCCAGCCCTGCGGGGCGGGATGAGCAGTTCTTC.

This clonotype was recorded a few times. A read error may be the cause here, since a much bigger clone is one base away. V is TRBV6-2 or TRBV6-3 and J is TRBJ2-7; D remains ambiguous. Germline CDR1 reads MNHEY; CDR2 reads SVGEGT. The length of the CDR3 is 11 residues. CDR3 region: CASSPSHEQYF. CDR3 sequence (DNA): TGTGCCAGCAGTCCCTCCCACGAGCAGTACTTC.

J is TRBJ2-3 and V is TRBV9, with D possibly being TRBD1 (7 bases). Trimming took off 4 bases at V and 0 bases at J, with 21 bases between the two ends. The germline V gene has CDR1 SGDLS and CDR2 YYNGEE. This CDR3 has 18 amino acids. The CDR3 protein is CASSYRQGGLTSTDTQYF. CDR3 nucleotide sequence: TGTGCCAGCAGCTACCGCCAGGGGGGACTTACTAGCACAGATACGCAGTATTTT.

The rearrangement uses TRBV4-1 and TRBJ1-1, with TRBD1 matching 8 bases. The CDR3 loop spans 14 amino acids. CDR1 MGHRA and CDR2 YSYEKL come from the germline V gene. Unmatched junction bases numbered 9, after V lost 5 bases and J lost 7 bases. In DNA, the CDR3 is TGCGCCAGCAGCACCGGGACAGGCCATTTTGAAGCTTTCTTT. The encoded protein is CASSTGTGHFEAFF.

The chain couples TRBV6-6 to TRBJ2-7; 8 bases map to TRBD2. The CDR3 extends over 14 amino acids. Germline V CDR1 and CDR2: MNHNY, SVGAGI (reference sequence). The V and J ends lost 6 bases and 2 bases, in that order; junction bases with no gene match: 6. The DNA for the CDR3 is TGTGCCAGCAGCTTTACTAGCGGAACCTACGAGCAGTACTTC. Its protein is CASSFTSGTYEQYF.

This clonotype was counted only a few times. The CDR3 region is CASSRFMVDEQYF. The CDR3 bases are TGTGCCAGCAGCCGTTTCATGGTAGACGAGCAGTACTTC. The genes are TRBV5-5 and TRBJ2-7; no reliable D call. V shed 4 bases and J shed 5 bases, with 13 bases lying between them. Germline loops: CDR1 SGHKS, CDR2 YYEKEE (reference sequence). The CDR3 runs to 13 residues.

This clonotype has only a few counts. The genes are TRBV6-2 or TRBV6-3 and TRBJ2-1; TRBD1 is a possible D gene (5 bases). Germline CDR1 and CDR2: MNHEY and SVGEGT. CDR3 length: 13 residues. V dropped 0 bases and J dropped 10 bases, with 10 bases sitting between them. CDR3 bases: TGTGCCAGCAGTTACTCCCATGGGGCCGAGCAGTTCTTC. Protein product: CASSYSHGAEQFF.

J is TRBJ2-6 and V is TRBV7-6, with D maybe TRBD2 (5 bases). Per the germline V gene, CDR1 is SGHVS and CDR2 is FNYEAQ. The CDR3 runs 16 residues. The V end lost 1 base, the J end lost 8 bases, and 15 bases lay between the germline ends. CDR3 loop: CASSLDNGGWSNVLTF. DNA of the CDR3: TGTGCCAGCAGCTTAGACAACGGAGGCTGGTCCAACGTCCTGACTTTC.

The V and J genes are TRBV29-1 and TRBJ1-1; D gene uncertain. Germline-derived CDR1 and CDR2 are SQVTM and ANQGSEA. The CDR3 length is 14 residues. Trimming removed 3 bases at V and 0 bases at J, with 11 bases between. The CDR3 region has the DNA TGCAGCGTTGATTCTCGCAACATGAACACTGAAGCTTTCTTT. Its protein is CSVDSRNMNTEAFF.

The V call is TRBV4-3, the J call TRBJ2-1, with D possibly being TRBD2 (5 bases). V lost 3 bases, J lost 2 bases, and 11 bases lay in between. The CDR3 has 15 amino acids. Germline assignment: CDR1 LGHNA and CDR2 YSLEER. The CDR3 reads CASSQGVGPYNEQFF. DNA for the CDR3: TGCGCCAGCAGCCAGGGAGTTGGGCCCTACAATGAGCAGTTCTTC.

Only a few counts were recorded for this clonotype. CDR3 DNA: TGCAGTGCTAGAGATATAGCTAGCAATCAGCCCCAGCATTTT. Its translation: CSARDIASNQPQHF. The V gene is TRBV20-1, the J gene TRBJ1-5; D is ambiguous. Trimming pared 0 bases from V and 0 bases from J, leaving 6 bases between. Looked up from germline, CDR1 is DFQATT and CDR2 is SNEGSKA (reference sequence). CDR3 length: 14 residues.

The CDR3 loop is CATSDLQSGNEQFF. In DNA form, the CDR3 reads TGTGCCACCAGTGATTTGCAGAGCGGCAATGAGCAGTTCTTC. The rearrangement links TRBV24-1 to TRBJ2-1, with D perhaps TRBD2 (5 bases). The CDR3 length is 14 residues. Germline CDR1 KGHDR, CDR2 SFDVKD. Deletions cut 0 bases from V and 6 bases from J, with 8 bases between.